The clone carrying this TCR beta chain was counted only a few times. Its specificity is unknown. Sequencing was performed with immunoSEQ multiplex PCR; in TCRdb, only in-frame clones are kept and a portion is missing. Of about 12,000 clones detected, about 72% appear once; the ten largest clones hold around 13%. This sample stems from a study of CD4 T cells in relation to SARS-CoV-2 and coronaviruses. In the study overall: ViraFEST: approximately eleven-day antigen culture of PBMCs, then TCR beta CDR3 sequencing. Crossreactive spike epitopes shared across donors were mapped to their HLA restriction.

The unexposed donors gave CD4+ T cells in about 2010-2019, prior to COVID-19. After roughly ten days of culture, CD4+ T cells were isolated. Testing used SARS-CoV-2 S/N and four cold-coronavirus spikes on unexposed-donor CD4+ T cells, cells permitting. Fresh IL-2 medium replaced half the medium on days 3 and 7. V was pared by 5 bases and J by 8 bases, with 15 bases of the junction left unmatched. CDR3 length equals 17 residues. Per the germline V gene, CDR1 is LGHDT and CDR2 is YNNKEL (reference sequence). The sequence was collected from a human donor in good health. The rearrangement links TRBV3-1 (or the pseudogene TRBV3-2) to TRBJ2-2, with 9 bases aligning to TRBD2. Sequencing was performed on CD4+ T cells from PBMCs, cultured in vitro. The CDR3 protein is CASSSPPSGGLTGELFF. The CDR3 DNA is TGTGCCAGCAGCTCCCCCCCCAGCGGGGGGCTGACGGGGGAGCTGTTTTTT.